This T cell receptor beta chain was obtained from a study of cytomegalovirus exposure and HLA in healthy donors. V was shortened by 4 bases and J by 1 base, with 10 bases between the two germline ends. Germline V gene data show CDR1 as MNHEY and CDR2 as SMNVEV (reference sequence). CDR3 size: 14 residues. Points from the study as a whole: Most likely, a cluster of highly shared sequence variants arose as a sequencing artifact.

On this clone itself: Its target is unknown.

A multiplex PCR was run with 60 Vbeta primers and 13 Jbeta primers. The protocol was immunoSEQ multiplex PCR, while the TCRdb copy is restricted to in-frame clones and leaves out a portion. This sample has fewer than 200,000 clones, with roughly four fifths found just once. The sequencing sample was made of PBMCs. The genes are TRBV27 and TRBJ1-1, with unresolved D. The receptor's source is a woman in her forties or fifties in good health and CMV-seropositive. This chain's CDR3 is CASSSGMTNTEAFF. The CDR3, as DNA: TGTGCCAGCAGTTCCGGGATGACGAACACTGAAGCTTTCTTT.